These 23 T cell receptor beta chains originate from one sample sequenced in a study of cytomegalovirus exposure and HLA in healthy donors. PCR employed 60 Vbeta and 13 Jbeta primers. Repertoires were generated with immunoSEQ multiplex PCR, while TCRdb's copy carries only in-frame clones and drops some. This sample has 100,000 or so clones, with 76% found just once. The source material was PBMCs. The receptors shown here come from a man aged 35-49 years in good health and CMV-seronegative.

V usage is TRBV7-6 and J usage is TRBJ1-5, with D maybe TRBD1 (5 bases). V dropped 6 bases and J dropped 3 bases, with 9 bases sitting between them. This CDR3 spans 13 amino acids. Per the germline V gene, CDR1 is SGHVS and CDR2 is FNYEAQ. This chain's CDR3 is CASSRGNNQPQHF. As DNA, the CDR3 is TGTGCCAGCAGTAGGGGAAACAATCAGCCCCAGCATTTT.

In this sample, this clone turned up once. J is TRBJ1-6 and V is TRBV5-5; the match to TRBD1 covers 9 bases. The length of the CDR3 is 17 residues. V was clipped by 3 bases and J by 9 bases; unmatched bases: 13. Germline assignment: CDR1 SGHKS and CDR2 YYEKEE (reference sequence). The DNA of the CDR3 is TGTGCCAGCAGCTCAGTTCCGGGACAGGGAGAAAGTTCACCCCTCCACTTT. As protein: CASSSVPGQGESSPLHF. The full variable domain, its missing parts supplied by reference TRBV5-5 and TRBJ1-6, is DAGVTQSPTHLIKTRGQQVTLRCSPISGHKSVSWYQQVLGQGPQFIFQYYEKEERGRGNFPDRFSARQFPNYSSELNVNALLLGDSALYLCASSSVPGQGESSPLHFGNGTRLTVT.

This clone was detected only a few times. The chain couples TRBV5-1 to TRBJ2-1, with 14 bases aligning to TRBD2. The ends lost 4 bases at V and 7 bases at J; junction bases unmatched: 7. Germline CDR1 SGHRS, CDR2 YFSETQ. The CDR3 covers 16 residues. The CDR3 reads CASSPTSGGARNEQFF. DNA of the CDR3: TGCGCCAGCAGCCCGACTAGCGGGGGGGCGAGGAATGAGCAGTTCTTC. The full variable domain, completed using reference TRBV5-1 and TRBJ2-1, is KAGVTQTPRYLIKTRGQQVTLSCSPISGHRSVSWYQQTPGQGLQFLFEYFSETQRNKGNFPGRFSGRQFSNSRSEMNVSTLELGDSALYLCASSPTSGGARNEQFFGPGTRLTVL.

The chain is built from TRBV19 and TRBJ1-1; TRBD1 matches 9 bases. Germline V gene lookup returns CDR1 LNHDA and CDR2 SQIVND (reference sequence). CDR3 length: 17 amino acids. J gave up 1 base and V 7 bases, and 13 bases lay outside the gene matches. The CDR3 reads CASTLRGTGNGNTEAFF. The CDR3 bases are TGTGCCAGTACCCTTAGGGGGACAGGGAACGGGAACACTGAAGCTTTCTTT.

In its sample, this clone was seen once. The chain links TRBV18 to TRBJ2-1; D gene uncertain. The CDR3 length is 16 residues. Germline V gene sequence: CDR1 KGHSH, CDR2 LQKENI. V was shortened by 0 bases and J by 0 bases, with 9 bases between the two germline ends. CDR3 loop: CASSPPPSSSYNEQFF. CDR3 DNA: TGTGCCAGCTCACCACCGCCGTCCAGCTCCTACAATGAGCAGTTCTTC.

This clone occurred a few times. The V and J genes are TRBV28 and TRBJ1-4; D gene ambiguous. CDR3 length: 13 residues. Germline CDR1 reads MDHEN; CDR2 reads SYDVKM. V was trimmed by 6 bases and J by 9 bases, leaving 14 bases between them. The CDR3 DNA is TGTGCCAGCAGGCCACTACGCCATCAAAAACTGTTTTTT. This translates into CASRPLRHQKLFF.

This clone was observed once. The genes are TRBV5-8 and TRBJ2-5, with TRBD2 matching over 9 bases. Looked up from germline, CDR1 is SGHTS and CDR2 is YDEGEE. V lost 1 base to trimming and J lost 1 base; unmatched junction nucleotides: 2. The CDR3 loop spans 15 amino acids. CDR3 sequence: CASSLPRGGQETQYF. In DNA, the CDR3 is TGTGCCAGCAGCTTGCCGCGGGGGGGCCAAGAGACCCAGTACTTC. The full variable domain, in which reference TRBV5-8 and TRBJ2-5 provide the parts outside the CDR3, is EAGVTQSPTHLIKTRGQQATLRCSPISGHTSVYWYQQALGLGLQFLLWYDEGEERNRGNFPPRFSGRQFPNYSSELNVNALELEDSALYLCASSLPRGGQETQYFGPGTRLLVL.

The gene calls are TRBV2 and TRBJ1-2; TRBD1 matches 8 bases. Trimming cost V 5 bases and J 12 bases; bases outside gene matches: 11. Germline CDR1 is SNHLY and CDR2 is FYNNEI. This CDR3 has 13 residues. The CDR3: CASSSGQGPYNTF. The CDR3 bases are TGTGCCAGCAGTTCTGGACAGGGTCCATACAACACCTTC.

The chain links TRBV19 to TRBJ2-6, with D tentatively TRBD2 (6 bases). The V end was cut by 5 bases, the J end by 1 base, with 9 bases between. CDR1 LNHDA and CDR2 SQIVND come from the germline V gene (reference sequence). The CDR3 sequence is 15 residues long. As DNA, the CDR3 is TGTGCCAGTAGTCCCCGGGAGTCTGGGGCCAACGTCCTGACTTTC. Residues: CASSPRESGANVLTF.

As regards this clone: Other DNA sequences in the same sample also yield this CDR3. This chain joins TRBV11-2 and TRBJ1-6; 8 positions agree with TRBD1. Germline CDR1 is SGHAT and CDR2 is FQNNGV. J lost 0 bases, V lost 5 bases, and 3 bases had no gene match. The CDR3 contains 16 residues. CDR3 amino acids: CASSRGQDSYNSPLHF. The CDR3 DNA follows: TGTGCCAGCAGCCGGGGACAGGACTCCTATAATTCACCCCTCCACTTT.

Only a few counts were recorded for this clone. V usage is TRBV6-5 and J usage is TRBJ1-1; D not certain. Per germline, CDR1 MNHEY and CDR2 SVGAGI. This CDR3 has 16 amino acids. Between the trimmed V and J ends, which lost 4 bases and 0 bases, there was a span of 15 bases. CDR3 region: CASSWGGSTMNTEAFF. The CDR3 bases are TGTGCCAGCAGTTGGGGTGGGAGTACTATGAACACTGAAGCTTTCTTT.

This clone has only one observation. This CDR3 is CASSTGQGNVLTPLHF. Here the CDR3 DNA reads TGTGCCAGCAGCACCGGACAGGGGAATGTGCTGACACCCCTCCACTTT. This chain connects TRBV5-6 to TRBJ1-6; 9 nucleotides match TRBD1. The CDR3 length is 16 residues. With 4 bases clipped from V and 11 bases from J, the junction kept 13 bases outside the gene matches. Germline lookup yields CDR1 SGHDT and CDR2 YYEEEE.

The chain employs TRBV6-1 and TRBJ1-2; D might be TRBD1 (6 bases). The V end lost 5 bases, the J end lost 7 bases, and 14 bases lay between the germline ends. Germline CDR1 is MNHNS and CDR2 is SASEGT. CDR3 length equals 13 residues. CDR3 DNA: TGTGCCAGCAGTCCCCAGGGGAGGGGTGGCTACACCTTC. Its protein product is CASSPQGRGGYTF.

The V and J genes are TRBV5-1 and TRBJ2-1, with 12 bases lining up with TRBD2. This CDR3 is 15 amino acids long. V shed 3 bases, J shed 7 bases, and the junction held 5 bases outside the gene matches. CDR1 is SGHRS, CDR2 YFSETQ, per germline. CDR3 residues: CASSSLAGGQNEQFF. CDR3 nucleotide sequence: TGCGCCAGCAGCTCCCTAGCGGGGGGGCAAAATGAGCAGTTCTTC. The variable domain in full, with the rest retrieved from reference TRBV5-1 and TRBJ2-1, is KAGVTQTPRYLIKTRGQQVTLSCSPISGHRSVSWYQQTPGQGLQFLFEYFSETQRNKGNFPGRFSGRQFSNSRSEMNVSTLELGDSALYLCASSSLAGGQNEQFFGPGTRLTVL.

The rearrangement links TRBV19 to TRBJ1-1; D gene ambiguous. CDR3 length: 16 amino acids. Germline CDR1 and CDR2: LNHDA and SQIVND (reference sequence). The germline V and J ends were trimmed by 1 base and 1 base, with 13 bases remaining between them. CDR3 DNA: TGTGCCAGTAGTATAGGCAGAAACAGAGAGAACACTGAAGCTTTCTTT. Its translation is CASSIGRNRENTEAFF. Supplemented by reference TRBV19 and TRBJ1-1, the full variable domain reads DGGITQSPKYLFRKEGQNVTLSCEQNLNHDAMYWYRQDPGQGLRLIYYSQIVNDFQKGDIAEGYSVSREKKESFPLTVTSAQKNPTAFYLCASSIGRNRENTEAFFGQGTRLTVV.

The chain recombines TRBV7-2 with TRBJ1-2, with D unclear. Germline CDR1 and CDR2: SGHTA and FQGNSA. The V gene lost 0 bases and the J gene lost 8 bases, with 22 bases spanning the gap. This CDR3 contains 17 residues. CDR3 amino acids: CASSLAPGLWRSRGYTF. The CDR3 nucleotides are TGTGCCAGCAGCTTAGCCCCCGGACTGTGGAGGTCTCGGGGCTACACCTTC.

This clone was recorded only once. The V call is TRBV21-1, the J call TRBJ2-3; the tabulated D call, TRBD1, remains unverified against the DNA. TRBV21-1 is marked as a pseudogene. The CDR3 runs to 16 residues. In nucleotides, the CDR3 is TGTGCCAGCAGCAAAGAGTCGACAGGTTGCACAGATACGCAGTATTTT. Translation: CASSKESTGCTDTQYF.

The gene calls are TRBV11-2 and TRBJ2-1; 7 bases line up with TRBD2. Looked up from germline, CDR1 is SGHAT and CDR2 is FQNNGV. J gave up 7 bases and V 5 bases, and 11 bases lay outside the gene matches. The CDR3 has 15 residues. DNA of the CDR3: TGTGCCAGCAGCCCCCCCGGGGAGGGGTGGAATGAGCAGTTCTTC. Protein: CASSPPGEGWNEQFF.

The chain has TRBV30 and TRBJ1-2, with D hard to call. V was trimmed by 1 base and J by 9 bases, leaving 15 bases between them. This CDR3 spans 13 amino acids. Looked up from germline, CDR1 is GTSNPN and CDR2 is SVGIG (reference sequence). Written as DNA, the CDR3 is TGTGCCTGGAGTGACCTCTGGTCGGGAAGCTACACCTTC. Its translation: CAWSDLWSGSYTF. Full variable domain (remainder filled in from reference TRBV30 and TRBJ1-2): SQTIHQWPATLVQPVGSPLSLECTVEGTSNPNLYWYRQAAGRGLQLLFYSVGIGQISSEVPQNLSASRPQDRQFILSSKKLLLSDSGFYLCAWSDLWSGSYTFGSGTRLTVV.

Written as DNA, the CDR3 is TGCGCCAGCCGCCGGGGCACAGATACGCAGTATTTT. Translation gives CASRRGTDTQYF. The chain carries TRBV5-1 and TRBJ2-3; D is uncertain. The CDR3 covers 12 residues. The germline V gene encodes CDR1 SGHRS and CDR2 YFSETQ. Trimming took 7 bases from V and 1 from J, leaving 7 bases between them.

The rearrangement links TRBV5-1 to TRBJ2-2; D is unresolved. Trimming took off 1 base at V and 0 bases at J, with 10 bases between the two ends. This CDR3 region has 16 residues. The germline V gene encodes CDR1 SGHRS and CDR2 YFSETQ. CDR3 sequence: CASSLFAVPNTGELFF. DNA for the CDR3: TGCGCCAGCAGCTTGTTCGCGGTCCCGAACACCGGGGAGCTGTTTTTT.

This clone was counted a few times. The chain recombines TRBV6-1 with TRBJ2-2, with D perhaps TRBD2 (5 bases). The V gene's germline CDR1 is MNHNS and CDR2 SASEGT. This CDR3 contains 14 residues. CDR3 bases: TGTGCAGCGGAGGCCTTGATGAACACCGGGGAGCTGTTTTTT. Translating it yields CAAEALMNTGELFF.

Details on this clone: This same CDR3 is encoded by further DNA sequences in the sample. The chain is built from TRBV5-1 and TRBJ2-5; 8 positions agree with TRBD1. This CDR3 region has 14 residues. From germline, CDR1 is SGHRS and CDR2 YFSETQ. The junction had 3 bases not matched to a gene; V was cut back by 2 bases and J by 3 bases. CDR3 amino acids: CASSFQGAEETQYF. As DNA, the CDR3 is TGCGCCAGCAGCTTTCAGGGGGCCGAAGAGACCCAGTACTTC.